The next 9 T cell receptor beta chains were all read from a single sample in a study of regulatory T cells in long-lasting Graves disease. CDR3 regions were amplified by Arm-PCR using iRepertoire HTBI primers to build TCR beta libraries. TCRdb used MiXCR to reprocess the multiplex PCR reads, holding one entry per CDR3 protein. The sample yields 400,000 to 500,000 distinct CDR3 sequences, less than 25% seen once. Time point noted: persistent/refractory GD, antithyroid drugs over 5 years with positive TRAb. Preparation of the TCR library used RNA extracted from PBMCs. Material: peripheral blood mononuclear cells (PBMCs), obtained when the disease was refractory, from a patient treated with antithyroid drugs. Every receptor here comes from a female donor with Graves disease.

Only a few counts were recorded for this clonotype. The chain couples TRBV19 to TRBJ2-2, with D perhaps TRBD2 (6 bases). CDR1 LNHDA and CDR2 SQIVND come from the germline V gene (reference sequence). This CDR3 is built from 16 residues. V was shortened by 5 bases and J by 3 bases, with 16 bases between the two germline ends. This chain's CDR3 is CASSARLDFDTGELFF. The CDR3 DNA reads TGTGCCAGTAGTGCCCGACTAGATTTTGACACCGGGGAGCTGTTTTTT.

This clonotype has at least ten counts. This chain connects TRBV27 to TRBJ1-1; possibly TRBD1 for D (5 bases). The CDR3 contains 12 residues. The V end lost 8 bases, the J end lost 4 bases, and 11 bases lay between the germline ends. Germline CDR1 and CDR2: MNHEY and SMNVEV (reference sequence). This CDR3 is CASGWGGTEAFF. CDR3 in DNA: TGTGCCAGCGGGTGGGGGGGCACTGAAGCTTTCTTT.

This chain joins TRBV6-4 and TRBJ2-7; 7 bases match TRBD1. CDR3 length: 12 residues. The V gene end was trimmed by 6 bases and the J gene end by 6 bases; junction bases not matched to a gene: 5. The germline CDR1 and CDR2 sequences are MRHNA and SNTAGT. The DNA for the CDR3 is TGTGCCAGCAGCGATTACAGGGGCGAGCAGTACTTC. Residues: CASSDYRGEQYF.

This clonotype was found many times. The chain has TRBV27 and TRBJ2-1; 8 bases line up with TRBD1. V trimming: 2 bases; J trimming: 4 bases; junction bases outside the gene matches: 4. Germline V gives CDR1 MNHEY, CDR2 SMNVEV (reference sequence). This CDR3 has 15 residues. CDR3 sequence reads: CASSLNRDRYNEQFF. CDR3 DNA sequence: TGTGCCAGCAGTTTAAACCGGGACAGGTACAATGAGCAGTTCTTC.

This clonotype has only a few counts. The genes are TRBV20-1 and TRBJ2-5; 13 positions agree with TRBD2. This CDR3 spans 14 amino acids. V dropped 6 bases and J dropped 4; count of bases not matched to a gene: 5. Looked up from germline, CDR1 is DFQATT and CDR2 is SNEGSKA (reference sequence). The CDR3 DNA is TGCAGTGCGAGGACTAGCGGGAGTGGAGAGACCCAGTACTTC. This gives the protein CSARTSGSGETQYF.

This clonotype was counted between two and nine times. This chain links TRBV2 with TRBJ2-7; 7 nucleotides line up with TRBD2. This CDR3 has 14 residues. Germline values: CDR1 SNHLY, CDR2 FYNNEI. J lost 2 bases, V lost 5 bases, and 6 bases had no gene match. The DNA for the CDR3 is TGTGCCAGCAGTAGGGCTGGGAGGGCCTACGAGCAGTACTTC. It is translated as CASSRAGRAYEQYF.

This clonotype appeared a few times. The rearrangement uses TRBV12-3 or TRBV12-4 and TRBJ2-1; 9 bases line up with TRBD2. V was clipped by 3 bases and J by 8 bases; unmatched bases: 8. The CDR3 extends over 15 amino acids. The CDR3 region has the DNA TGTGCCAGCAGTTTTTGGGCTAGCGGGAATTATGAGCAGTTCTTC. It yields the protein CASSFWASGNYEQFF.

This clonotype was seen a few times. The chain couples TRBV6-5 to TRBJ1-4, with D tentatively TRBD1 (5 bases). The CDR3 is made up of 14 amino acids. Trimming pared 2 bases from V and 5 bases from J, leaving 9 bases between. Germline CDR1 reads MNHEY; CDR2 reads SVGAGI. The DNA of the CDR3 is TGTGCCAGCAGTTACGTGGGGGAAAATGAAAAACTGTTTTTT. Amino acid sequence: CASSYVGENEKLFF.

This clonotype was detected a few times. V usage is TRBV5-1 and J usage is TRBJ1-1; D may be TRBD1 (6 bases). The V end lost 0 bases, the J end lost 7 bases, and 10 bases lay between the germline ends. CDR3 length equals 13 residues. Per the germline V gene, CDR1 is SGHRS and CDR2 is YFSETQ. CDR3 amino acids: CASSLEGHLEAFF. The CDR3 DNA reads TGCGCCAGCAGCTTGGAGGGACACCTTGAAGCTTTCTTT. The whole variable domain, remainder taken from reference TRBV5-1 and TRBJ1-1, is KAGVTQTPRYLIKTRGQQVTLSCSPISGHRSVSWYQQTPGQGLQFLFEYFSETQRNKGNFPGRFSGRQFSNSRSEMNVSTLELGDSALYLCASSLEGHLEAFFGQGTRLTVV.